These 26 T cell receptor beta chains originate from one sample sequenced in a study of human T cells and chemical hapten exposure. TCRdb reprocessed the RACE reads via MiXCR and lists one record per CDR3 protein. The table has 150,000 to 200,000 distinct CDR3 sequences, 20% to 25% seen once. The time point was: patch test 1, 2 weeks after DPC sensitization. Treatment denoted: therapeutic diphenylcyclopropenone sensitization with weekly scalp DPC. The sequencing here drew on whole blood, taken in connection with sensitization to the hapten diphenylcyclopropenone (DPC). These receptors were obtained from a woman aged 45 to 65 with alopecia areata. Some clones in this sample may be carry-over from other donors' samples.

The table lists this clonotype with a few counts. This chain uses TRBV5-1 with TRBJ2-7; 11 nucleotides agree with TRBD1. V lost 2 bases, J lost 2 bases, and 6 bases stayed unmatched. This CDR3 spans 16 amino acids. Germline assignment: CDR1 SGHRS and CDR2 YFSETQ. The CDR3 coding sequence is TGCGCCAGCAGCTTTCAGCCGGGACAGGGGGCCTACGAGCAGTACTTC. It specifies CASSFQPGQGAYEQYF.

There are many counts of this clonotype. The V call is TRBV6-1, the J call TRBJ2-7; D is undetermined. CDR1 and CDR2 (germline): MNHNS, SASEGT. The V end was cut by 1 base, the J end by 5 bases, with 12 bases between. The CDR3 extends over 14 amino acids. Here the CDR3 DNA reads TGTGCCAGCAGTGAAGGAACGACTCGGAACGAGCAGTACTTC. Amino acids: CASSEGTTRNEQYF.

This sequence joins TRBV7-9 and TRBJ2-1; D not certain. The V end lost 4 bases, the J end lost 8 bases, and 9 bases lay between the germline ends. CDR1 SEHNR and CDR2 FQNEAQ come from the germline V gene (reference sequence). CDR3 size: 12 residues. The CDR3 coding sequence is TGTGCCAGCAGCTGGGCCAGCGATGAGCAGTTCTTC. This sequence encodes CASSWASDEQFF.

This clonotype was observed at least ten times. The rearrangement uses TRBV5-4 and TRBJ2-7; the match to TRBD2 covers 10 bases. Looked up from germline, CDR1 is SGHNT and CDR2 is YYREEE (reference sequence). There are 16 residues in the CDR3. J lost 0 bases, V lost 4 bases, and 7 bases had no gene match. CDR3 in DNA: TGTGCCAGCAGCCATCCACTAGCGGGGCGCTCCTACGAGCAGTACTTC. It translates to CASSHPLAGRSYEQYF.

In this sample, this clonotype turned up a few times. Here the CDR3 reads CASSLGIENEQFF. In DNA, the CDR3 is TGCGCCAGCAGCTTGGGGATCGAGAATGAGCAGTTCTTC. The genes are TRBV5-1 and TRBJ2-1; D unclear. The CDR3 consists of 13 residues. Germline V gene sequence: CDR1 SGHRS, CDR2 YFSETQ. Deletions cut 0 bases from V and 7 bases from J, with 8 bases between.

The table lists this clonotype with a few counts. CDR3 residues: CASSQDVGNNQPQHF. The CDR3 DNA reads as TGTGCCAGCAGCCAAGATGTTGGGAACAATCAGCCCCAGCATTTT. This chain joins TRBV3-1 and TRBJ1-5, with D hard to call. CDR1 LGHDT and CDR2 YNNKEL come from the germline V gene (reference sequence). Trimming stripped 0 bases from V and 3 bases from J, with 9 bases between. The CDR3 covers 15 residues. Full variable domain (remainder filled in from reference TRBV3-1 and TRBJ1-5): DTAVSQTPKYLVTQMGNDKSIKCEQNLGHDTMYWYKQDSKKFLKIMFSYNNKELIINETVPNRFSPKSPDKAHLNLHINSLELGDSAVYFCASSQDVGNNQPQHFGDGTRLSIL.

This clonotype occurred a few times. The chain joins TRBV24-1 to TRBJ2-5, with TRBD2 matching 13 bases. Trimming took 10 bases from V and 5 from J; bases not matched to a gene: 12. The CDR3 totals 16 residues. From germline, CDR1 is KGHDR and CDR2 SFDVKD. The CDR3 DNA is TGTGCCACTCCAATCGGACTAGCGGGAGTAGGGGAGACCCAGTACTTC. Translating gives CATPIGLAGVGETQYF.

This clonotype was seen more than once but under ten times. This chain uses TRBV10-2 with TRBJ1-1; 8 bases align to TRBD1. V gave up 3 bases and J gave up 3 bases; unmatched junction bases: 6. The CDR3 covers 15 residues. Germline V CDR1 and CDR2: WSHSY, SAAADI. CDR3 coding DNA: TGCGCCAGCAGTGAACGACAGGGGTGGTACACTGAAGCTTTCTTT. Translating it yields CASSERQGWYTEAFF.

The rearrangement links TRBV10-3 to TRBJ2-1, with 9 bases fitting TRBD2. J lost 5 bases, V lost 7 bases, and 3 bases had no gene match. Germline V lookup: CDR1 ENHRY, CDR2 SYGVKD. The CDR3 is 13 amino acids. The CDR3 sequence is CAIMREGNNEQFF. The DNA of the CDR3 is TGTGCCATCATGCGGGAGGGAAACAATGAGCAGTTCTTC.

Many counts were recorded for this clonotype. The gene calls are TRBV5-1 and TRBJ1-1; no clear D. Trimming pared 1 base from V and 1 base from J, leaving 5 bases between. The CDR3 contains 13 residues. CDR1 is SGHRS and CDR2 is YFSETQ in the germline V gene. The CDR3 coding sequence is TGCGCCAGCAGCTTGAGGCCGAACACTGAAGCTTTCTTT. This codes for CASSLRPNTEAFF.

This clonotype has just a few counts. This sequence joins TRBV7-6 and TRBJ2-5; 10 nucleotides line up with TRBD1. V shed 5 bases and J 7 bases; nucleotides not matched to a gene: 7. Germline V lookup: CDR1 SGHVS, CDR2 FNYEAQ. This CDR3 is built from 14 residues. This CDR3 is CASSAGQGVVTQYF. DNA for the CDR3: TGTGCCAGCAGCGCAGGACAGGGGGTAGTGACCCAGTACTTC.

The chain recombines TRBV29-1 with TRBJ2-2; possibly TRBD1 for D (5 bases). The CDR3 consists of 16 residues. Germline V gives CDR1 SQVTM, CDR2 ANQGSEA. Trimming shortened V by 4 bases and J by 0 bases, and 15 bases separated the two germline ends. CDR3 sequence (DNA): TGCAGCGTTGCAAGGACACTTCAGGCGAACACCGGGGAGCTGTTTTTT. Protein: CSVARTLQANTGELFF.

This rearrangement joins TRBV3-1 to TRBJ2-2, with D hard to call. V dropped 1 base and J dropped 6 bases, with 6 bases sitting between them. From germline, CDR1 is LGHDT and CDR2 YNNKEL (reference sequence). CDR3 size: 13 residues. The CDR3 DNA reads TGTGCCAGCAGCCAAGTACGAGCCGGGGAGCTGTTTTTT. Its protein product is CASSQVRAGELFF.

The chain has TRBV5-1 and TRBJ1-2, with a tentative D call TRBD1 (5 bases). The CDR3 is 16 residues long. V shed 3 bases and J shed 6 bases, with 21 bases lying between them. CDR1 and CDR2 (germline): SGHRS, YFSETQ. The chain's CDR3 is CASSSLQGRNFHGYTF. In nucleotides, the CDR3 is TGCGCCAGCAGCTCGTTGCAGGGTCGGAATTTCCATGGCTACACCTTC. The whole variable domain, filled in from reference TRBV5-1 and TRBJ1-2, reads KAGVTQTPRYLIKTRGQQVTLSCSPISGHRSVSWYQQTPGQGLQFLFEYFSETQRNKGNFPGRFSGRQFSNSRSEMNVSTLELGDSALYLCASSSLQGRNFHGYTFGSGTRLTVV.

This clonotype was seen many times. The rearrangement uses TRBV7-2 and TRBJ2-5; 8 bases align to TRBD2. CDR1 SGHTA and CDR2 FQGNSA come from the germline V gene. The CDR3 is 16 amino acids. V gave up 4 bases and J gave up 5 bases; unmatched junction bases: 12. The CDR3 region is CASSSRTSPRFETQYF. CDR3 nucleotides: TGTGCCAGCAGCTCCAGGACTAGCCCACGTTTTGAGACCCAGTACTTC.

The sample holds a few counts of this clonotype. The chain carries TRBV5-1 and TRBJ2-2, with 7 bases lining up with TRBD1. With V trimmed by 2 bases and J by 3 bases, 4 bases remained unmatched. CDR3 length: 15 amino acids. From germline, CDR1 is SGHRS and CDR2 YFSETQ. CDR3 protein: CASSFRDSYTGELFF. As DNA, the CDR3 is TGCGCCAGCAGCTTCCGGGACAGCTACACCGGGGAGCTGTTTTTT.

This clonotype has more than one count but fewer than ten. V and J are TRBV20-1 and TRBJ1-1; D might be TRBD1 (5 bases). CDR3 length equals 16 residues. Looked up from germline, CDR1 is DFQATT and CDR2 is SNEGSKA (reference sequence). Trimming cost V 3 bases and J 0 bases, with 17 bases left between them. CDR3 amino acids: CSASPPGRGVNTEAFF. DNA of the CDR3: TGCAGTGCTAGTCCCCCGGGACGGGGAGTGAACACTGAAGCTTTCTTT.

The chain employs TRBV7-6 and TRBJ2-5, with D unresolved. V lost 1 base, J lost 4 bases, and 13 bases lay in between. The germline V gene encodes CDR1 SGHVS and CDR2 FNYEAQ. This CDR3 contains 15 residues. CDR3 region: CASSLERSTRETQYF. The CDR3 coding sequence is TGTGCCAGCAGCTTAGAAAGGTCCACCCGAGAGACCCAGTACTTC.

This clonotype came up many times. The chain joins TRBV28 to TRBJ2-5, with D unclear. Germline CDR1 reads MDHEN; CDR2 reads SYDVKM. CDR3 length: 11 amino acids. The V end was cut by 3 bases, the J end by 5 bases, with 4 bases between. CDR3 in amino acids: CASSFLETQYF. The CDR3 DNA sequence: TGTGCCAGCAGTTTTCTCGAGACCCAGTACTTC.

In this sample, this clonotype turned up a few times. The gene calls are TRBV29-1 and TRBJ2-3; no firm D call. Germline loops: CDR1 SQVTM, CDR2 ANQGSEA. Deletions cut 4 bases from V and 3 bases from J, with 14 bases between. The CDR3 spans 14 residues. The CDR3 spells CSVGASLGTDTQYF. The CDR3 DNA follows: TGCAGCGTTGGTGCGTCCCTTGGAACAGATACGCAGTATTTT.

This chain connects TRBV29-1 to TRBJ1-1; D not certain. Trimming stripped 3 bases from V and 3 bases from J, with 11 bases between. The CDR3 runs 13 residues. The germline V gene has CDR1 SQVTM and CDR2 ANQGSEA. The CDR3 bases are TGCAGCGTTGACCGGCAGAGGGACACTGAAGCTTTCTTT. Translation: CSVDRQRDTEAFF.

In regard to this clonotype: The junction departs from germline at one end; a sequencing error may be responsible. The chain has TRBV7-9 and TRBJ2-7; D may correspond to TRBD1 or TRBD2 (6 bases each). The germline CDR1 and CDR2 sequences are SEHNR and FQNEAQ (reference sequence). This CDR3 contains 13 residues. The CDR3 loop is CASSLGLGGSLHF. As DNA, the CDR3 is TGTGCCAGCAGCTTAGGTTTAGGGGGGAGCCTCCACTTC.

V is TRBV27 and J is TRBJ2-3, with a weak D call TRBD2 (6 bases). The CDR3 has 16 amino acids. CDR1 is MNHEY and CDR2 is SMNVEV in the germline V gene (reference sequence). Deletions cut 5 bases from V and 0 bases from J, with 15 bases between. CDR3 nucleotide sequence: TGTGCCAGCAGTCCCCTGAAGGCGGGGAGCACAGATACGCAGTATTTT. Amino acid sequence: CASSPLKAGSTDTQYF.

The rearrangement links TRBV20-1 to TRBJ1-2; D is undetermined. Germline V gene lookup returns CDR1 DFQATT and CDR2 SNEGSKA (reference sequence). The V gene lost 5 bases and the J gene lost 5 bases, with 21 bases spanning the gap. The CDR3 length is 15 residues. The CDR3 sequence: CSAPLAGSVEYGYTF. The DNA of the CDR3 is TGCAGTGCTCCTTTGGCGGGATCCGTGGAATATGGCTACACCTTC.

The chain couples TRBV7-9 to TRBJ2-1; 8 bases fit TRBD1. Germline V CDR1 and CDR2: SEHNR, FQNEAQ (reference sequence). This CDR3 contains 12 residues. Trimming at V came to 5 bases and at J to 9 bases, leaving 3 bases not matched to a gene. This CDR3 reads CASSRTGFEQFF. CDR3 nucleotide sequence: TGTGCCAGCAGCCGGACAGGGTTTGAGCAGTTCTTC.

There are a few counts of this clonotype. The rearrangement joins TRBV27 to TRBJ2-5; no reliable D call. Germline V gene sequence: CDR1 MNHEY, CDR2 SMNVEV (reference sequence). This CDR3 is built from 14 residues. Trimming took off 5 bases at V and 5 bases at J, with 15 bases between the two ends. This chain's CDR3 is CASSPAPRLETQYF. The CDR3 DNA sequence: TGTGCCAGCAGTCCCGCCCCCAGATTGGAGACCCAGTACTTC.